This note documents a single T cell receptor (beta chain) sequence. Data came from immunoSEQ multiplex PCR; TCRdb stores just in-frame clones and leaves some out. The repertoire consists of around 2,000,000 clones, with about 92% occurring once and the leading ten covering under 2%. Naivety among CD8 cells was defined by CD45RO negativity and positive CCR7 selection, thereby excluding terminally differentiated effector memory CD45RA+ cells. Every donor was a Caucasian adult from Nashville, Tennessee. This CDR3 comprises 13 residues. Germline assignment: CDR1 MNHEY and CDR2 SMNVEV (reference sequence). V lost 6 bases and J 4 bases, leaving 12 bases between the germline ends. This record belongs to a study of shared clonotypes between healthy human individuals. Study in general: The cohort had two women and a few men, ages 18 to 49. Donors had three CD4 naive, three CD4 memory, two CD8 naive and one CD8 memory plate apiece.

Sequences were obtained from naive CD8+ T cells from PBMCs. This receptor was taken from a man aged 18 to 30 in good health. Some clones in this sample may be carry-over from other donors' samples. V and J are TRBV27 and TRBJ1-1, with D possibly matching TRBD1 (6 bases). The CDR3 region is CASRWTVSTEAFF. The CDR3 DNA reads as TGTGCCAGCAGGTGGACAGTCAGCACTGAAGCTTTCTTT.